This T cell receptor beta chain was found in a study of blood T cells in healthy people across ages. Study results and caveats: With age, beta diversity per million T cells declined roughly linearly, significantly by 35 to 40.

The CDR3 is 15 residues long. Germline CDR1 MGHRA, CDR2 YSYEKL. V gave up 0 bases and J gave up 5 bases, with 8 bases separating them. It was with a sample-barcoded 5' primer and a J-beta primer mix that a second PCR of roughly 6 to 12 cycles was run. Each CDR3 protein gets one entry after TCRdb re-called the 5' RACE reads with MiXCR. The sample consists of fewer than 2,000,000 distinct CDR3 sequences, around 36% of them appearing once. A remark on this clonotype: Its antigen is not identified.

This chain connects TRBV4-1 to TRBJ1-6; the D is unclear. The sequenced sample was blood. The source is a woman aged 25 to 39 in good health. The CDR3 region has the DNA TGCGCCAGCAGCCAAGACGCAGCGGATAATTCACCCCTCCACTTT. Translation: CASSQDAADNSPLHF.